This TCR beta chain was identified in a study of OX40 agonist ivuxolimab in advanced cancers. Looking at the study overall: Ivuxolimab, an antibody acting as an agonist of OX40 (CD134), was used to treat patients. Patients received ivuxolimab, an intravenous treatment, every 2 weeks at 0.01 to 10 mg/kg.

Drawing of blood for sampling happened at baseline, at cycle 4 day 1, and at cycle 7 day 1. TCRdb's copy holds only in-frame clones and misses some; the assay was immunoSEQ multiplex PCR. The top ten hold over 20% of the sample, which has around 20,000 clones, roughly 80% seen once. CDR3 size: 18 residues. Per the germline V gene, CDR1 is ENHRY and CDR2 is SYGVKD. Trimming removed 0 bases at V and 4 bases at J, with 22 bases between. The TCR originated in an adult with an advanced solid tumor such as melanoma, head and neck, liver or kidney cancer. The sample consisted of CD4+ or CD8+ T cells sorted from blood, taken in a trial of the OX40 agonist ivuxolimab. The chain has TRBV10-3 and TRBJ2-7; D is unclear. CDR3 residues: CAISESIGAAHLNYEQYF. The DNA for the CDR3 is TGTGCCATCAGTGAGTCTATCGGTGCGGCTCATCTTAATTACGAGCAGTACTTC.